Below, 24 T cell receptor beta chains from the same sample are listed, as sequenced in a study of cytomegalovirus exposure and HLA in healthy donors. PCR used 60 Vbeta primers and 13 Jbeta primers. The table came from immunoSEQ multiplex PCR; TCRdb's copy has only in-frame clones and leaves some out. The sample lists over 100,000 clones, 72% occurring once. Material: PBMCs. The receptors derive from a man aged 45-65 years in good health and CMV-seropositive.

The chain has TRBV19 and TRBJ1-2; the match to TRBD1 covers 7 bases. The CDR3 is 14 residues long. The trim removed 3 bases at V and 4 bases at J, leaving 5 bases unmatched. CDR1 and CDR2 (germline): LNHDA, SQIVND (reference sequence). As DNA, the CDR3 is TGTGCCAGTAGTATGAGGCAGGGGGTCTATGGCTACACCTTC. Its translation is CASSMRQGVYGYTF.

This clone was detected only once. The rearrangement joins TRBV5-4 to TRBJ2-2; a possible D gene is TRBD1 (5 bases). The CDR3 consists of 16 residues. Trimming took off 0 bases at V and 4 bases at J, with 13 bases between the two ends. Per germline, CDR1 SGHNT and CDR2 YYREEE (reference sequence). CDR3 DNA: TGTGCCAGCAGCTTGGGACAGCAGAGAAGCACCGGGGAGCTGTTTTTT. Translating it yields CASSLGQQRSTGELFF.

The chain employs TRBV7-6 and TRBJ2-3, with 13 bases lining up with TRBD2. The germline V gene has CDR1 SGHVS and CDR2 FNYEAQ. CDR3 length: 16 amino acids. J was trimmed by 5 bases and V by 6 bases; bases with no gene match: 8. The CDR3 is CASSQLAGGPGDTQYF. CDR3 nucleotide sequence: TGTGCCAGCAGTCAACTAGCGGGAGGGCCTGGAGATACGCAGTATTTT.

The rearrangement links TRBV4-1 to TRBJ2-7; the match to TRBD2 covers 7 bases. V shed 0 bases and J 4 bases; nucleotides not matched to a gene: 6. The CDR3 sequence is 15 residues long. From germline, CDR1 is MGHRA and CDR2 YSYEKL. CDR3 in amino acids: CASSQDPAGRYEQYF. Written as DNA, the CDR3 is TGCGCCAGCAGCCAAGATCCGGCCGGGAGGTACGAGCAGTACTTC.

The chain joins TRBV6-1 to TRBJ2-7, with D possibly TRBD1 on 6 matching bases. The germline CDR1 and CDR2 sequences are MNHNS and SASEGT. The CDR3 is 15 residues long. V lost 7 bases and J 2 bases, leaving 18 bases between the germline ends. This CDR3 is CASTLIGTTTYEQYF. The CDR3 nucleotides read TGTGCCAGCACTCTAATCGGGACAACGACCTACGAGCAGTACTTC.

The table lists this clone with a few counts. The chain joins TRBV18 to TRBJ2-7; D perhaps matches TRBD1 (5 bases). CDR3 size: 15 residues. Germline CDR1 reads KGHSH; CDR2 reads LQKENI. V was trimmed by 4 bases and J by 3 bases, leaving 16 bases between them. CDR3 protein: CASSLERQSFYEQYF. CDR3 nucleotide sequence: TGTGCCAGCTCACTGGAGAGACAGAGCTTCTACGAGCAGTACTTC.

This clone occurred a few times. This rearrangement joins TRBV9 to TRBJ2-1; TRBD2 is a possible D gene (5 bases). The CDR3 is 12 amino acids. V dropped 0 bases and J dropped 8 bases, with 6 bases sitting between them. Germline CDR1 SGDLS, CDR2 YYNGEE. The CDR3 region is CASSVELDEQFF. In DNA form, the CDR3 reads TGTGCCAGCAGCGTAGAACTAGATGAGCAGTTCTTC.

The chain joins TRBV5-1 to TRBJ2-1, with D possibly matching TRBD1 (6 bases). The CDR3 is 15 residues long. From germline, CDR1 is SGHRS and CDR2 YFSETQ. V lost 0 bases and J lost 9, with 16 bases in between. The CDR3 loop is CASSLVDRSHPEQFF. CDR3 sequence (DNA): TGCGCCAGCAGCTTGGTGGACAGAAGCCATCCTGAGCAGTTCTTC.

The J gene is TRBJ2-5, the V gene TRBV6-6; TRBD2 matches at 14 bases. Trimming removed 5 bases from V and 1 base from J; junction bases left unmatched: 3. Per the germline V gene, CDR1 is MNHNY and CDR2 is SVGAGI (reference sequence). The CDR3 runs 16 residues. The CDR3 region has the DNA TGTGCCAGCAGTCCGGGACTAGCGGGGGCCCAAGAGACCCAGTACTTC. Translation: CASSPGLAGAQETQYF.

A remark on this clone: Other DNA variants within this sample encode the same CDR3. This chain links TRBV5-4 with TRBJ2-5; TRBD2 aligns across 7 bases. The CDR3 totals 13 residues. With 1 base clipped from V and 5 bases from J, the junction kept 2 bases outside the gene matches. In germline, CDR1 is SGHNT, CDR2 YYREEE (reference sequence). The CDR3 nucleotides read TGTGCCAGCAGCTTGCAGGGAGGGGAGACCCAGTACTTC. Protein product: CASSLQGGETQYF.

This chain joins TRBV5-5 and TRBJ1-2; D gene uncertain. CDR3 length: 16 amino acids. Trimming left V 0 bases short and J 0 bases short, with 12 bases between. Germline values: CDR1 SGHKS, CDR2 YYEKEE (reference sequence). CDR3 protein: CASSLVYGEPNYGYTF. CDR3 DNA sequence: TGTGCCAGCAGCTTGGTGTATGGAGAGCCTAACTATGGCTACACCTTC.

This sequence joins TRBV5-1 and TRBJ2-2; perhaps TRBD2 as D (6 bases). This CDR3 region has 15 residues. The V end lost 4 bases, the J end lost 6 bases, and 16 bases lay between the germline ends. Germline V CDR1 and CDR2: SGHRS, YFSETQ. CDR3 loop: CASSHLSTGAGELFF. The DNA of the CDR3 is TGCGCCAGCAGCCACCTATCGACGGGGGCCGGGGAGCTGTTTTTT.

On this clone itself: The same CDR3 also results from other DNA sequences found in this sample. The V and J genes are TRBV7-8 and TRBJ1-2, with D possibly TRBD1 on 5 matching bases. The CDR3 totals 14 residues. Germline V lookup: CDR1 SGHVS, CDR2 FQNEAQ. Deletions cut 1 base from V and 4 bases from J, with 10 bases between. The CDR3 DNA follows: TGTGCCAGCAGCTTAGAAGACAGCACCTATGGCTACACCTTC. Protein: CASSLEDSTYGYTF.

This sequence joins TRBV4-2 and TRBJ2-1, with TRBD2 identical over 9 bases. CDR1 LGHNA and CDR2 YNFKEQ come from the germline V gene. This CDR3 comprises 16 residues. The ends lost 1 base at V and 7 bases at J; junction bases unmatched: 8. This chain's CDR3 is CASSQGSGRGRNEQFF. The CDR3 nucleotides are TGTGCCAGCAGCCAAGGTAGCGGGAGAGGACGGAATGAGCAGTTCTTC.

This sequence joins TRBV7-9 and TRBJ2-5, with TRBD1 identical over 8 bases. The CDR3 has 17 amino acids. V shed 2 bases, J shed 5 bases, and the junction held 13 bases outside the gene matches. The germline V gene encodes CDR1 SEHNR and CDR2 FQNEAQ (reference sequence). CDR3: CASSLINSRDRIETQYF. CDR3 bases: TGTGCCAGCAGCTTAATTAACTCCCGGGACAGGATTGAGACCCAGTACTTC.

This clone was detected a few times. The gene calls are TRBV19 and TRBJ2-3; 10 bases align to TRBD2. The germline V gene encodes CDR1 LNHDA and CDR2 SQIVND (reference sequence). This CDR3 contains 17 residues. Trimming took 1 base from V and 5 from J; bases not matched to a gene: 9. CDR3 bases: TGTGCCAGTAGTATAGGGAGCGGGGGGGCTCTCGGAGATACGCAGTATTTT. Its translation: CASSIGSGGALGDTQYF.

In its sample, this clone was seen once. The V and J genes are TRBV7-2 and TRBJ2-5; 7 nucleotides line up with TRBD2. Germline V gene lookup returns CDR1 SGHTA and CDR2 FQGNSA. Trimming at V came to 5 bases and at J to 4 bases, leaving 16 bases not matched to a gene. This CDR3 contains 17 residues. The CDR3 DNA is TGTGCCAGCAGCCTAGAGGGCGGGAGTTGGGTCCGAGAGACCCAGTACTTC. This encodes CASSLEGGSWVRETQYF. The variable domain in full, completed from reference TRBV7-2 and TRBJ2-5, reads GAGVSQSPSNKVTEKGKDVELRCDPISGHTALYWYRQSLGQGLEFLIYFQGNSAPDKSGLPSDRFSAERTGGSVSTLTIQRTQQEDSAVYLCASSLEGGSWVRETQYFGPGTRLLVL.

DNA of the CDR3: TGTGCCAGCAGCTCAGTAGTAGAGGGAGAGACCCAGTACTTC. Protein product: CASSSVVEGETQYF. The V gene is TRBV11-1, the J gene TRBJ2-5; maybe TRBD2 (5 bases). The CDR3 runs to 14 residues. CDR1 SGHAT and CDR2 FQDESV come from the germline V gene (reference sequence). Trimming left V 4 bases short and J 4 bases short, with 13 bases between.

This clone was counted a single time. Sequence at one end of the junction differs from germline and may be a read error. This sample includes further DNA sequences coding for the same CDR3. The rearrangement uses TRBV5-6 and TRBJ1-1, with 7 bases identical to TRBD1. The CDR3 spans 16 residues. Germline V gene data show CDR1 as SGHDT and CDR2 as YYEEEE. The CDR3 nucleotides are TGTGCCAGCAGCTTACGATGGGGACAGATAAACACCGAAGCTTTCTTT. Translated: CASSLRWGQINTEAFF.

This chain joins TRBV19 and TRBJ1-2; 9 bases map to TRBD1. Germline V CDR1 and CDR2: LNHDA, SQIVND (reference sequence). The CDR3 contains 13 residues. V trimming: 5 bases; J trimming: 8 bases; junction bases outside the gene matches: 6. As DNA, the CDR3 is TGTGCCAGTAGTCTCCGACAGGGGGGCGGCTACACCTTC. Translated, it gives CASSLRQGGGYTF.

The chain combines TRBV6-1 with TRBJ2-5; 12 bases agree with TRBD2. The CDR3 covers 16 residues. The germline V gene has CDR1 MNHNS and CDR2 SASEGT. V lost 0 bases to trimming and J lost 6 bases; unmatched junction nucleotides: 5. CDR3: CASSEALAGGSKTQYF. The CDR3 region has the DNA TGTGCCAGCAGTGAAGCACTAGCGGGAGGATCTAAGACCCAGTACTTC.

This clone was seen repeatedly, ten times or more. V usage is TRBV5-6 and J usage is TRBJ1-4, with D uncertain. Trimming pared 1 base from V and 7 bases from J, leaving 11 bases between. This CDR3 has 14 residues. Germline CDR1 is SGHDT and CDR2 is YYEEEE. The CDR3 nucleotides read TGTGCCAGCAGCTTGTCACTCGGCGGTGAAAAACTGTTTTTT. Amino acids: CASSLSLGGEKLFF.

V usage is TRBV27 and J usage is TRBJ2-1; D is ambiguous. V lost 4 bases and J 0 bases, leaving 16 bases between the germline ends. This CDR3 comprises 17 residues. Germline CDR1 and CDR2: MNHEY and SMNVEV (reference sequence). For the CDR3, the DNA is TGTGCCAGCAGTTCAAGCCCAGTCACGGGCTCCTACAATGAGCAGTTCTTC. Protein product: CASSSSPVTGSYNEQFF.

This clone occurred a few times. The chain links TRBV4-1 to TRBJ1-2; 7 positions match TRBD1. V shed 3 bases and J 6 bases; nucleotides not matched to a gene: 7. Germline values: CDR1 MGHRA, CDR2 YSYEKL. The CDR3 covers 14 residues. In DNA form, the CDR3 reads TGCGCCAGCAGCCAGAGGGGGCAGGTCCATGGCTACACCTTC. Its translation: CASSQRGQVHGYTF.